The 2 T cell receptor beta chains presented below share a single source sample, sequenced in a study of beta chain features in type 1 diabetes. The whole isolated RNA underwent reverse transcription, so sequencing captured expressed TCRB transcripts. Sequencing used immunoSEQ multiplex PCR; TCRdb keeps in-frame clones, though not all of them. Seen here are about 410,000 clones, around 13% observed once, and the top ten hold around 0.035%. Source material: naive CD4+ T cells from blood. These receptors all stem from a man aged 25-45 years in good health.

In this sample, this clone turned up a few times. CDR3 in DNA: TGTGCCAGCAGCCAAGAAGTAGCGGGAGGCAGAGGGGAGCAGTTCTTC. This sequence encodes CASSQEVAGGRGEQFF. The V call is TRBV4-2, the J call TRBJ2-1; TRBD2 matches 10 bases. The CDR3 spans 16 residues. Germline V CDR1 and CDR2: LGHNA, YNFKEQ. V lost 0 bases to trimming and J lost 10 bases; unmatched junction nucleotides: 9.

The table lists this clone with a few counts. The chain has TRBV2 and TRBJ2-7; D is tentatively TRBD1 or TRBD2 (5 bases each). In germline, CDR1 is SNHLY, CDR2 FYNNEI. Trimming removed 2 bases from V and 2 bases from J, with 10 bases in between. The CDR3 is made up of 14 amino acids. CDR3 in DNA: TGTGCCAGCAGTGAAAGGGACCGGACCTACGAGCAGTACTTC. It translates to CASSERDRTYEQYF.